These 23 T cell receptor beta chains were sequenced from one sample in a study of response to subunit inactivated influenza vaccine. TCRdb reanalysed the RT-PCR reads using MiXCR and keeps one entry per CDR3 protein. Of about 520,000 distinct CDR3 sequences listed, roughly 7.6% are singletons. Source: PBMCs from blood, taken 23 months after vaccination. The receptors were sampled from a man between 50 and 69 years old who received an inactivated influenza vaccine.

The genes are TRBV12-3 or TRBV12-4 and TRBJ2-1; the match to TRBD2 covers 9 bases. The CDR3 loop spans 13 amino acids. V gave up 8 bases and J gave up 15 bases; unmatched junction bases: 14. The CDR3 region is CASVAGALPSLFF. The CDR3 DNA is TGTGCCAGCGTAGCGGGGGCCCTCCCCTCTCTGTTCTTC.

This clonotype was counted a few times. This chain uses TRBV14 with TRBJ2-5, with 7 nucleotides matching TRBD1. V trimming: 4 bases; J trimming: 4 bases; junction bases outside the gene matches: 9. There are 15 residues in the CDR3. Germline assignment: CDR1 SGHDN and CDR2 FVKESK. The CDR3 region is CASSLRQGRRETQYF. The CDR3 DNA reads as TGTGCCAGCAGCCTCCGACAGGGTAGGCGAGAGACCCAGTACTTC.

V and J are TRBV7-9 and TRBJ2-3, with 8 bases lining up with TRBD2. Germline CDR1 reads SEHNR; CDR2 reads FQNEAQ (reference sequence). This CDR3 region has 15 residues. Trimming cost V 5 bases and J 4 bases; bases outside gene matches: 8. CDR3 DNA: TGTGCCAGCAGCGATGGGATAGCGGGGTCAGATACGCAGTATTTT. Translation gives CASSDGIAGSDTQYF.

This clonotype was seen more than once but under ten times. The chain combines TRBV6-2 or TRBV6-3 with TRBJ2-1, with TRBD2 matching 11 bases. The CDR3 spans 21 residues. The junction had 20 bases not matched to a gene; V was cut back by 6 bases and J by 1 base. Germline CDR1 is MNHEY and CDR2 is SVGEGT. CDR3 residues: CASSRNTPGLAVFGSYNEQFF. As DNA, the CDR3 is TGTGCCAGCAGCCGTAACACTCCGGGACTAGCGGTATTTGGATCCTACAATGAGCAGTTCTTC.

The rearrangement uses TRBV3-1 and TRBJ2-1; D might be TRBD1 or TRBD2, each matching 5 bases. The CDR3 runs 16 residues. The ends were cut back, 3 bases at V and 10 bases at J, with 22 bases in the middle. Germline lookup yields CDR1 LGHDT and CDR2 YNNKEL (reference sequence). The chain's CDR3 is CASSHRSGTGVGEQFF. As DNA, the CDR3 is TGTGCCAGCAGCCACCGCTCCGGGACCGGTGTCGGCGAGCAGTTCTTC.

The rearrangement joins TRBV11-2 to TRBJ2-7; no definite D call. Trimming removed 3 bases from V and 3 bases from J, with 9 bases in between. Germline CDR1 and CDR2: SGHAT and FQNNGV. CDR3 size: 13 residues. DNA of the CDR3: TGTGCCAGCAGCTTCCTAGGGCTCTACGAGCAGTACTTC. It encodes CASSFLGLYEQYF. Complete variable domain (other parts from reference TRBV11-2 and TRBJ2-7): EAGVAQSPRYKIIEKRQSVAFWCNPISGHATLYWYQQILGQGPKLLIQFQNNGVVDDSQLPKDRFSAERLKGVDSTLKIQPAKLEDSAVYLCASSFLGLYEQYFGPGTRLTVT.

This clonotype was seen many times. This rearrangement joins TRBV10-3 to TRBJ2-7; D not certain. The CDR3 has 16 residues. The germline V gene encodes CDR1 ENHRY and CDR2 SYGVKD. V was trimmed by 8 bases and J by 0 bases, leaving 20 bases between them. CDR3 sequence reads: CAISTPLGRLSYEQYF. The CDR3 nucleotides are TGTGCCATCTCAACCCCCCTAGGCAGGCTCTCCTACGAGCAGTACTTC.

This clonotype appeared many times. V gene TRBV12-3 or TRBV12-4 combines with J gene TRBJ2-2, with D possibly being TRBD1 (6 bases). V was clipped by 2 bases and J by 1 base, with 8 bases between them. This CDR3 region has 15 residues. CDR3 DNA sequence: TGTGCCAGCAGTTTATCCAGGGGGAACACCGGGGAGCTGTTTTTT. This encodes CASSLSRGNTGELFF.

CDR3 protein: CASTPAGGRTEAFF. The CDR3 DNA reads as TGTGCCAGCACCCCGGCAGGGGGCCGCACTGAAGCTTTCTTT. The J gene is TRBJ1-1, the V gene TRBV28; 8 nucleotides match TRBD1. The CDR3 consists of 14 residues. Germline CDR1 is MDHEN and CDR2 is SYDVKM. V shed 7 bases and J 4 bases; nucleotides not matched to a gene: 8.

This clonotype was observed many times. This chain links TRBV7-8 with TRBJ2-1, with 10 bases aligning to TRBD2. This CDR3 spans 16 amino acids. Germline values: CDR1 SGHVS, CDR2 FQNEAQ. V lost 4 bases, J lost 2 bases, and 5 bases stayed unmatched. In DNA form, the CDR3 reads TGTGCCAGCAGCTCCCCAAGCGGGGGGGCCTACAATGAGCAGTTCTTC. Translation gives CASSSPSGGAYNEQFF.

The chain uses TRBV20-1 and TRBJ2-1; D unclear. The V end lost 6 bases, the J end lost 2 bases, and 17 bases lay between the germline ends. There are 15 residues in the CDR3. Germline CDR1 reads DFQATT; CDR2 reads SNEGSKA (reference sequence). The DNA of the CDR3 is TGCAGTGCGAGCCCACTGGCGGCTGCCTACAATGAGCAGTTCTTC. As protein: CSASPLAAAYNEQFF.

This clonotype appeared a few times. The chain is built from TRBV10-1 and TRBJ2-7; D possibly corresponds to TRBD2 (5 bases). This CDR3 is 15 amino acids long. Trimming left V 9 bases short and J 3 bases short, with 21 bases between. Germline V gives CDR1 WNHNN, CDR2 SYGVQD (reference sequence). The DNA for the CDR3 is TGCGCCAGGACCTATATTGGGGAGTCCTACTACGAGCAGTACTTC. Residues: CARTYIGESYYEQYF.

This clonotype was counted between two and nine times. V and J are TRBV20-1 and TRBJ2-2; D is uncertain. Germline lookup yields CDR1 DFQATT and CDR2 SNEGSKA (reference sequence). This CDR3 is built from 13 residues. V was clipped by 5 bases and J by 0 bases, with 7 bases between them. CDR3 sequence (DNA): TGCAGTGCTTGTAGCACGAACACCGGGGAGCTGTTTTTT. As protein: CSACSTNTGELFF.

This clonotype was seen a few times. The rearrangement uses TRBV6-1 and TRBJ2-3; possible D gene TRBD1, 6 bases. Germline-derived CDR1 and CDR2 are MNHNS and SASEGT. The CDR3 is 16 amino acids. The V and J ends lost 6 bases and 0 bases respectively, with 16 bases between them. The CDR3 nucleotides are TGTGCCAGCAGCCGTCTCCGACAGGACAGCACAGATACGCAGTATTTT. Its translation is CASSRLRQDSTDTQYF.

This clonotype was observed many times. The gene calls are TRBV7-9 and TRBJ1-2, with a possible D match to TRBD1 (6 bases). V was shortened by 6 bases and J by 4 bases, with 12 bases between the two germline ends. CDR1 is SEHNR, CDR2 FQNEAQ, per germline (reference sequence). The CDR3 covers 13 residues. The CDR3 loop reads CASSRRQVYGYTF. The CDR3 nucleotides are TGTGCCAGCAGTCGGAGACAGGTCTATGGCTACACCTTC.

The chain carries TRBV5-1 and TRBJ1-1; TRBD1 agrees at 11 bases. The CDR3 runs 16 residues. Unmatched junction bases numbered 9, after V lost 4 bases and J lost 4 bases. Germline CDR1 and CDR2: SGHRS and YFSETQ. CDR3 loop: CASSRDRGERSTEAFF. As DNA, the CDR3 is TGCGCCAGCAGCCGGGACAGGGGGGAACGAAGCACTGAAGCTTTCTTT.

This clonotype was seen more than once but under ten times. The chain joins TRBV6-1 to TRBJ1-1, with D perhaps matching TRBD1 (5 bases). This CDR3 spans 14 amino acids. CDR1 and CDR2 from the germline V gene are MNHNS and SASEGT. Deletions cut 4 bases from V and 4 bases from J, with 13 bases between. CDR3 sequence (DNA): TGTGCCAGCAGTGTACAGGTGAGACGCACTGAAGCTTTCTTT. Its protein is CASSVQVRRTEAFF.

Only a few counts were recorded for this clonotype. CDR3 loop: CASSPQWSSYNEQFF. The CDR3 DNA follows: TGTGCCAGCAGTCCACAGTGGAGCTCCTACAATGAGCAGTTCTTC. The chain recombines TRBV12-3 or TRBV12-4 with TRBJ2-1, with no clear D. This CDR3 has 15 amino acids. V lost 5 bases and J 0 bases, leaving 11 bases between the germline ends.

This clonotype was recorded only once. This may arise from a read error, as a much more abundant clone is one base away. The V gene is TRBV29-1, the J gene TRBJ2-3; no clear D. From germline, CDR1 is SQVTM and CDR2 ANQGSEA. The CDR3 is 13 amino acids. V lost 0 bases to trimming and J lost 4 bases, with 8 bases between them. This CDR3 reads CSVEDRSADTQYF. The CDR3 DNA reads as TGCAGCGTTGAAGATCGTTCCGCAGATACGCAGTATTTT.

The chain's CDR3 is CASSFLGTSGTDTQYF. In nucleotides, the CDR3 is TGTGCCAGCAGTTTCCTGGGGACTAGCGGAACAGATACGCAGTATTTT. The rearrangement links TRBV27 to TRBJ2-3, with 11 positions matching TRBD2. CDR1 is MNHEY, CDR2 SMNVEV, per germline (reference sequence). Trimming at V came to 3 bases and at J to 3 bases, leaving 5 bases not matched to a gene. The CDR3 has 16 residues.

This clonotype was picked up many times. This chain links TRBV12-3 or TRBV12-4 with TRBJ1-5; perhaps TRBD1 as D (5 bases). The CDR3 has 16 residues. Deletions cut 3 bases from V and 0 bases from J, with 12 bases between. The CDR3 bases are TGTGCCAGCAGTTTTGGTGACAGCTATAGCAATCAGCCCCAGCATTTT. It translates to CASSFGDSYSNQPQHF.

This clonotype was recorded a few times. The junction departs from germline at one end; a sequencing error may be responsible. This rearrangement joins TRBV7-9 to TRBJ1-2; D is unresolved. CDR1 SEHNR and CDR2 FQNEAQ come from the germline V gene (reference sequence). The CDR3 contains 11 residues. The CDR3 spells CASSLGAGRSF. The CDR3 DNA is TGTGCCAGCAGCTTAGGGGCGGGAAGGAGCTTC.

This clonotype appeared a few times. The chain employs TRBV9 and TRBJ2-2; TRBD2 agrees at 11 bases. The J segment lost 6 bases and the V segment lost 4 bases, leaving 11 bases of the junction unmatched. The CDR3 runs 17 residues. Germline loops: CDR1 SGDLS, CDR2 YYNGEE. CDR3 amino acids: CASSPRLVAGGAGELFF. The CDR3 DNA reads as TGTGCCAGCAGCCCCCGTTTGGTAGCGGGAGGGGCCGGGGAGCTGTTTTTT.